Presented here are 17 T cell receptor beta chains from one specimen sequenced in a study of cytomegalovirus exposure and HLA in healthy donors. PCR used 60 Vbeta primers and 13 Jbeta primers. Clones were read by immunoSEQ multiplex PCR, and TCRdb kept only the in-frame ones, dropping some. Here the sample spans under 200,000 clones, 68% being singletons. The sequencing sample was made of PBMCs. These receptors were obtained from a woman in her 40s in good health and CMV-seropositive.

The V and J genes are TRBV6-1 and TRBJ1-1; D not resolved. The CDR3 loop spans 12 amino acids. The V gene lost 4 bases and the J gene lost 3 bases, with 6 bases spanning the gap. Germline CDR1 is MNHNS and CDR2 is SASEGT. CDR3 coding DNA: TGTGCCAGCAGTGTTGCGGACACTGAAGCTTTCTTT. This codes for CASSVADTEAFF.

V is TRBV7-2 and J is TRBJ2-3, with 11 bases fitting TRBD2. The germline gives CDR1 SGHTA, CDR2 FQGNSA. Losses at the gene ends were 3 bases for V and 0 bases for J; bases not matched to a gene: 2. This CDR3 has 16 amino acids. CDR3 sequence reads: CASSFRTSGSTDTQYF. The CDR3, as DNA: TGTGCCAGCAGCTTCCGGACTAGCGGGAGCACAGATACGCAGTATTTT.

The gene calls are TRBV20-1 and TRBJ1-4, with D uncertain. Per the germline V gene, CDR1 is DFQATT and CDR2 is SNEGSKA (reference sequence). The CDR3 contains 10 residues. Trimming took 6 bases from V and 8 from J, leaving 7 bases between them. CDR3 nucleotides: TGCAGTGCCACCAGGGAAAAACTGTTTTTT. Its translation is CSATREKLFF.

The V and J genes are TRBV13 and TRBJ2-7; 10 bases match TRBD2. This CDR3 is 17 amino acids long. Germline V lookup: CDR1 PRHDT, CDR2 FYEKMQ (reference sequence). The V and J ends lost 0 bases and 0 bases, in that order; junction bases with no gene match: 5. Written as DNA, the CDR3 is TGTGCCAGCAGCTTAGGTGTTAGCGGGGGGCCCTCCTACGAGCAGTACTTC. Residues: CASSLGVSGGPSYEQYF.

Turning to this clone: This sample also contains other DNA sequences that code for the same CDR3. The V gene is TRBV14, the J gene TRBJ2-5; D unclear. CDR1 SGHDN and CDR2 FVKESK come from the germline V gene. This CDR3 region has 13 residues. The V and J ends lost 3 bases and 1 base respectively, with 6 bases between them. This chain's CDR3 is CASSQNSQETQYF. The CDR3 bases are TGTGCCAGCAGCCAGAACAGCCAAGAGACCCAGTACTTC.

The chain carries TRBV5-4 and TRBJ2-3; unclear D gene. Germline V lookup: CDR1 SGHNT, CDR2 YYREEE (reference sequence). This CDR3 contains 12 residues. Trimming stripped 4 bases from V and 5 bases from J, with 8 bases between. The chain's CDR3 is CASSPILDTQYF. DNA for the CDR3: TGTGCCAGCAGCCCCATTTTAGATACGCAGTATTTT.

The CDR3 region is CASSFGRTTTYEQYF. DNA of the CDR3: TGTGCCAGCAGCTTCGGCAGGACTACCACCTACGAGCAGTACTTC. The chain recombines TRBV7-9 with TRBJ2-7, with a weak D call TRBD2 (6 bases). V gave up 3 bases and J gave up 2 bases, with 14 bases separating them. The germline gives CDR1 SEHNR, CDR2 FQNEAQ (reference sequence). The CDR3 has 15 residues.

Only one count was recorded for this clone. Written as DNA, the CDR3 is TGTGCTAGTGGTTTGAGCCAAGGGGCCAACACTGAAGCTTTCTTT. It codes for CASGLSQGANTEAFF. The chain carries TRBV12-5 and TRBJ1-1; weak D call: TRBD1 (5 bases). The CDR3 contains 15 residues. CDR1 LGHNT and CDR2 FRNRAP come from the germline V gene. Trimming removed 2 bases from V and 2 bases from J, with 12 bases in between.

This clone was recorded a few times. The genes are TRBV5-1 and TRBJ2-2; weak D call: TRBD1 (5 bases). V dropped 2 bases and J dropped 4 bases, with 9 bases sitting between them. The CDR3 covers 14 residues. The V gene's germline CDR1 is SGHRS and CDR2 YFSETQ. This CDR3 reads CASSFIRATGELFF. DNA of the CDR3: TGCGCCAGCAGCTTTATCAGGGCCACCGGGGAGCTGTTTTTT.

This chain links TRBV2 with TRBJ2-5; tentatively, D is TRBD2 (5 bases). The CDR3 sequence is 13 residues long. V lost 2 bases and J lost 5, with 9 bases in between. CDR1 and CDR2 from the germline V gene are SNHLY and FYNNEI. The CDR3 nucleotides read TGTGCCAGCAGTGAAACTAGAGGGGAGACCCAGTACTTC. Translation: CASSETRGETQYF.

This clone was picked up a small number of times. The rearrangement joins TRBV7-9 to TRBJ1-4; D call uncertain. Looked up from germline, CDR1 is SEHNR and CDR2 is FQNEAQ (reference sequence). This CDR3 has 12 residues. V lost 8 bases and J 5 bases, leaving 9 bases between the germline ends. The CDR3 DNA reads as TGTGCCAGCGCGATAAGCAATGAAAAACTGTTTTTT. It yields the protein CASAISNEKLFF.

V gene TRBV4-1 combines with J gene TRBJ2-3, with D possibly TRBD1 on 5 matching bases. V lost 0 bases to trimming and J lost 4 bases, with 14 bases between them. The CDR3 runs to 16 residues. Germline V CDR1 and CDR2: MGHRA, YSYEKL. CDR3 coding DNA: TGCGCCAGCAGCCAAGAATTGGGTGGGGCGGCAGATACGCAGTATTTT. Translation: CASSQELGGAADTQYF.

The CDR3 spells CASSPGGRGLPGTEAFF. The CDR3 region has the DNA TGCGCCAGCAGCCCCGGTGGTCGGGGACTCCCGGGGACTGAAGCTTTCTTT. The rearrangement links TRBV4-1 to TRBJ1-1; maybe TRBD1 (5 bases). The germline V gene has CDR1 MGHRA and CDR2 YSYEKL. Trimming took off 4 bases at V and 5 bases at J, with 23 bases between the two ends. CDR3 length equals 17 residues.

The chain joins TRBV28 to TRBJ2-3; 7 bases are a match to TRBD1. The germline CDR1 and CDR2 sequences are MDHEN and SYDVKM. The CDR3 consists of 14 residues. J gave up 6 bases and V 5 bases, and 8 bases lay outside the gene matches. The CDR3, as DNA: TGTGCCAGCAGTCCCGGGACAGTTCCTGATACGCAGTATTTT. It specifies CASSPGTVPDTQYF. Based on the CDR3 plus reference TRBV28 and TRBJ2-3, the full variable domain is DVKVTQSSRYLVKRTGEKVFLECVQDMDHENMFWYRQDPGLGLRLIYFSYDVKMKEKGDIPEGYSVSREKKERFSLILESASTNQTSMYLCASSPGTVPDTQYFGPGTRLTVL.

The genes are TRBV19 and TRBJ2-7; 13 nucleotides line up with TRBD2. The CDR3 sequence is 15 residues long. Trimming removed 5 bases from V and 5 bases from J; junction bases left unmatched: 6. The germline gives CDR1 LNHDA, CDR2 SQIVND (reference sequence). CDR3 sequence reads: CASSLGLAGAHEQYF. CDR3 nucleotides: TGTGCCAGTAGTTTAGGACTAGCGGGAGCCCACGAGCAGTACTTC.

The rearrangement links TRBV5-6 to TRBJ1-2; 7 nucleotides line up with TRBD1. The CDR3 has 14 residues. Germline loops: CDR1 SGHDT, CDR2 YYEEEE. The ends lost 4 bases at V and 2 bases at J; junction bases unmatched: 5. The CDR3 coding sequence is TGTGCCAGCAGCACTGGGACAGACAACTATGGCTACACCTTC. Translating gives CASSTGTDNYGYTF.

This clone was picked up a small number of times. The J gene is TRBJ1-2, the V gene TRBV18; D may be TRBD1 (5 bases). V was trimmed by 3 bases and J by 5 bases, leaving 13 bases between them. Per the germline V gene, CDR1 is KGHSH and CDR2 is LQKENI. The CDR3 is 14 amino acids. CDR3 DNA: TGTGCCAGCTCACCCCGGGGGGATCCGTATGGCTACACCTTC. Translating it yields CASSPRGDPYGYTF.